Listed below are T cell receptor beta chains from one sample, sequenced in a study of T-cell memory formation after mild COVID-19. In TCRdb, the 5' RACE reads were re-called with MiXCR into one record per CDR3 protein. The repertoire holds roughly 250,000 distinct CDR3 sequences, with around 17% as singletons. Sequenced input: PBMCs or a T cell subset sorted from them (not recorded which). The origin of the receptors is a man in his late teens or twenties who had mild COVID-19 (a few samples of this study predate the infection). Cell type and time point are not known. Each CDR3 is given with its conserved first and last residue. A D gene is named only where the DNA matches it firmly. Rows give clone size only sometimes, using once, few, many, or a class for an expanded clone.

j_call clone_size v_call d_call cdr3_nt cdr3_aa
TRBJ1-1 many TRBV5-4 - TGTGCCAGCAGATCCGGACAGACTGAAGCTTTCTTT CASRSGQTEAFF
TRBJ1-1 - TRBV9 TRBD1 TGTGCCAGCAGCGTTCAGGGGGCATCGACTGAAGCTTTCTTT CASSVQGASTEAFF
TRBJ2-3 - TRBV5-1 TRBD1 TGCGCCAGCACTCTAGAGGGGGCCACAGATACGCAGTATTTT CASTLEGATDTQYF
TRBJ2-6 few TRBV4-1 - TGCGCCAGCAGCCGTCGACCGCCAGGGGAGGTTGAGGCTGGGGCCAACGTCCTGACTTTC CASSRRPPGEVEAGANVLTF
TRBJ2-5 - TRBV20-1 TRBD2 TGCAGTGCTAGATCCTTTAGCGGGGGGGGTAGTGAGACCCAGTACTTC CSARSFSGGGSETQYF
TRBJ1-1 - TRBV12-3/TRBV12-4 - TGTGCCAGCAGCATACAGGGAGCTGAAGCTTTCTTT CASSIQGAEAFF
TRBJ2-5 few TRBV6-5 TRBD1 TGTGCCAGCAGCAAACCGGGACAGCAAGAGACCCAGTACTTC CASSKPGQQETQYF
TRBJ2-5 few TRBV30 - TGTGCCTGGAGCCCAAGGGAGACCCAGTACTTC CAWSPRETQYF
TRBJ2-3 - TRBV12-3/TRBV12-4 - TGTGCCAGCAGTTTACGTCACACAGATACGCAGTATTTT CASSLRHTDTQYF
TRBJ2-5 - TRBV20-1 - TGCAGTGCTAGCCCCCCGCCGGGTTGGGAGACCCAGTACTTC CSASPPPGWETQYF
TRBJ1-5 - TRBV12-3/TRBV12-4 - TGTGCCAGTCGCACTAGCAATCAGCCCCAGCATTTT CASRTSNQPQHF
TRBJ2-1 - TRBV18 - TGTGCCAGCTCACCGGCGGCAGGCTACAATGAGCAGTTCTTC CASSPAAGYNEQFF
TRBJ2-5 - TRBV4-1 TRBD2 TGCGCCAGCAGCTTTCGGACTAGCGGGGGCAAAGAGACCCAGTACTTC CASSFRTSGGKETQYF
TRBJ2-2 few TRBV4-1 TRBD2 TGCGCCAGCAGCCAAGGACTAGCGAAAGGGGAGCTGTTTTTT CASSQGLAKGELFF
TRBJ1-1 - TRBV7-7 - TGTGCCAGCAGCTTAGGGGTGCCCACTGAAGCTTTCTTT CASSLGVPTEAFF
TRBJ1-1 - TRBV19 - TGTGCCAGTACCGATAGTGGGGGTTTGAACACTGAAGCTTTCTTT CASTDSGGLNTEAFF
TRBJ1-5 few TRBV5-6 - TGTGCCAGCAGCTTAGCAGGGCCCGGGAACCGGCCCCAGCATTTT CASSLAGPGNRPQHF
TRBJ2-2 many TRBV7-3 - TGTGCCAGCAGCTTTCACGGACAGAACACCGGGGAGCTGTTTTTT CASSFHGQNTGELFF
TRBJ1-1 - TRBV4-3 - TGCGCCAGCAGCCAAGATCGGGGCTCATTCGGCGAACAGGTGAACACTGAAGCTTTCTTT CASSQDRGSFGEQVNTEAFF
TRBJ1-1 few TRBV5-4 TRBD1 TGTGCCAGCAGCTCGGAAGGGGACAGAGGGACTGAAGCTTTCTTT CASSSEGDRGTEAFF
TRBJ2-7 - TRBV27 TRBD1 TGTGCCAGCAGGGAATTACTGGGACAGCACGAGCAGTACTTC CASRELLGQHEQYF
TRBJ1-3 few TRBV5-1 - TGCGCCAGCAGCAGAACAGCTTACGCAGGTCGAAACACCATATATTTT CASSRTAYAGRNTIYF
TRBJ2-2 few TRBV6-2/TRBV6-3 TRBD2 TGTGCCAGCAGTTGGGGAGCAGTTTATACTCCTCGACTAGCGGGCATCCCCGGGGAGCTGTTTTTT CASSWGAVYTPRLAGIPGELFF
TRBJ2-7 few TRBV5-1 TRBD1 TGCGCCAGCAGCTCTTCGCCGGGACAGGGGGCCTACGAGCAGTACTTC CASSSSPGQGAYEQYF
TRBJ1-2 few TRBV11-2 - TGTGCCAGCAGACCACTGACGGCTAACTATGGCTACACCTTC CASRPLTANYGYTF
TRBJ2-1 - TRBV6-6 - TGTGCCAGCAGTTTCCGGGCCCAGGGGCATAATGAGCAGTTCTTC CASSFRAQGHNEQFF
TRBJ1-3 - TRBV7-2 - TGTGCCAGCAGCTTATATGTACAGGGCGGAAACACCATATATTTT CASSLYVQGGNTIYF
TRBJ1-5 - TRBV20-1 - TGCAGTGCAAAAACTCAGGAAAGAGTTTATAGCAATCAGCCCCAGCATTTT CSAKTQERVYSNQPQHF